This TCR beta chain was recovered during a study of identical twins. Broader study findings: Fewer insertions were carried by abundant cord blood beta clonotypes, but none was seen in memory repertoires. Beta out-of-frame sequences showed weaker excess sharing between twins. In drawing conclusions, the study used cross-sectional statistical analysis and did not follow the same donors.

In the case of this clonotype: Its cognate antigen is unknown.

With V trimmed by 6 bases and J by 4 bases, 8 bases remained unmatched. The CDR3 contains 15 residues. CDR1 and CDR2 (germline): SNHLY, FYNNEI. Carrying unique molecular identifiers, the cDNA also gained a universal primer site through template switching. TCRdb independently ran MiXCR on the 5' RACE reads; one entry per CDR3 protein. Of roughly 1.6 million distinct CDR3 sequences listed, about 32% are singletons. The sequencing sample was made of cord blood. This TCR derives from a newborn girl in good health. The V and J genes are TRBV2 and TRBJ2-1; 8 bases fit TRBD2. CDR3: CASSVTSGLYNEQFF. The CDR3 DNA follows: TGTGCCAGCAGCGTAACTAGCGGCCTTTACAATGAGCAGTTCTTC.